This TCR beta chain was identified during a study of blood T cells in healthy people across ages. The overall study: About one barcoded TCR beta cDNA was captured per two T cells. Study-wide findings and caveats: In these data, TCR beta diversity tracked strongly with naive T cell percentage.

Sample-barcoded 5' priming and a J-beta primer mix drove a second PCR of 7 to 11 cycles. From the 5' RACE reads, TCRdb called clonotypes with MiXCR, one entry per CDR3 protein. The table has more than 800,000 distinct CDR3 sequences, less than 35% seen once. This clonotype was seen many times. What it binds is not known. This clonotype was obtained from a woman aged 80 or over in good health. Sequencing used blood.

CDR3 loop: CASSGTSGAWEQFF. DNA for the CDR3: TGTGCCAGCAGTGGGACTAGCGGGGCCTGGGAGCAGTTCTTC. This rearrangement joins TRBV12-3 or TRBV12-4 to TRBJ2-1, with 13 bases that match TRBD2. This CDR3 has 14 residues. Trimming took 5 bases from V and 10 from J; bases not matched to a gene: 5.